This T cell receptor (beta chain) originates from a study of T-cell memory formation after mild COVID-19. Study background: Clustering of TCRs was largely donor specific. Whole-study results and caveats: The study detected some responding clones in pre-infection memory, suggesting cross-reactive memory joined.

The authors produced TCR alpha and TCR beta cDNA libraries with sample barcodes and UMIs by 5'RACE using constant-segment primers. TCRdb called the 5' RACE reads again in MiXCR, with one record for every CDR3 protein. The table has a few hundred thousand distinct CDR3 sequences, more than 20% seen once. The CDR3 length is 14 residues. Trimming at V came to 4 bases and at J to 5 bases, leaving 8 bases not matched to a gene. In germline, CDR1 is DFQATT, CDR2 SNEGSKA (reference sequence). Note on this clonotype: As yet, its antigen is unknown.

The clonotype originates from an adult woman who had mild COVID-19 (a few samples of this study predate the infection). Cell type and time point are not known. The sequencing sample was made of PBMCs or a T cell subset sorted from them (not recorded which). The chain has TRBV20-1 and TRBJ2-7; 10 bases are shared with TRBD1. CDR3 residues: CSATGQGSFNEQYF. The CDR3 DNA follows: TGCAGTGCTACGGGACAGGGGAGCTTTAACGAGCAGTACTTC.